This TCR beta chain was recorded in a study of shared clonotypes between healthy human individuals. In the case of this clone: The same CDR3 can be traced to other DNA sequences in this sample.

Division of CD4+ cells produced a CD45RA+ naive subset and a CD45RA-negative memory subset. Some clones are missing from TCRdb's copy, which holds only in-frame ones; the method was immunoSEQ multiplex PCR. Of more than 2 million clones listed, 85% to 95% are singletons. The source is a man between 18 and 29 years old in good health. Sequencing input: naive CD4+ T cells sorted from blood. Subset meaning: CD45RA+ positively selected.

CDR3 residues: CAWIPDRGYGYTF. CDR3 coding DNA: TGTGCCTGGATTCCCGACAGGGGGTATGGCTACACCTTC. The chain joins TRBV30 to TRBJ1-2, with 9 bases fitting TRBD1. The CDR3 sequence is 13 residues long. Per the germline V gene, CDR1 is GTSNPN and CDR2 is SVGIG (reference sequence). Trimming at V came to 4 bases and at J to 5 bases, leaving 5 bases not matched to a gene.